A single sample gave rise to the 2 T cell receptor beta chains below, sequenced in a study of Ad26.COV2.S vaccination and SARS-CoV-2 variants. Treatment indicated: around 19 received Ad26.COV2.S at low or high dose, single or two shots; about 5 received placebo; per-sample allocation not given. Day 63 following the first vaccine or placebo injection was when the samples were taken. Only in-frame clones appear in the TCRdb table, and some are missing; sequencing was by immunoSEQ multiplex PCR. The table has a few hundred thousand clones, 75% to 90% seen once. This material consisted of peripheral blood, taken in a trial of Ad26.COV2.S vaccine versus placebo. All receptors come from a person aged 18 to 65 who received the Ad26.COV2.S COVID-19 vaccine or a placebo.

V and J are TRBV9 and TRBJ2-3; 10 nucleotides match TRBD2. Trimming at V came to 4 bases and at J to 5 bases, leaving 16 bases not matched to a gene. The V gene's germline CDR1 is SGDLS and CDR2 YYNGEE. The CDR3 loop spans 18 amino acids. This chain's CDR3 is CASSPWPSGSSGGDTQYF. The CDR3 DNA is TGTGCCAGCAGCCCATGGCCTAGCGGGAGCTCCGGGGGAGATACGCAGTATTTT.

This clone was seen just once. The chain uses TRBV19 and TRBJ1-6; D unresolved. Germline-derived CDR1 and CDR2 are LNHDA and SQIVND (reference sequence). Trimming removed 3 bases at V and 10 bases at J, with 16 bases between. The CDR3 totals 15 residues. The CDR3 DNA follows: TGTGCCAGTAGTATGGGTTTCACCCTAGGGTCACCCCTCCACTTT. It is translated as CASSMGFTLGSPLHF.